This T cell receptor beta chain was obtained from a study of T cell responses to AZD1222 COVID-19 vaccine. Whole-study context: Pooled samples include second doses given at about 4 or 12 weeks.

There are 13 residues in the CDR3. The germline V and J ends were trimmed by 0 bases and 4 bases, with 7 bases remaining between them. The germline gives CDR1 SGHRS, CDR2 YFSETQ. Study observations and caveats: The sample set comprised mostly white British donors with more females, and clonal diversity was possibly underestimated.

Generated by immunoSEQ multiplex PCR, the TCRdb table keeps only in-frame clones and is missing some. The sample records 130,000 or so clones, less than 95% being singletons. As to this clone: The antigen is not known.

This sequence originates from an adult in good health. This specimen consisted of peripheral blood, obtained on day 0 of AZD1222 vaccination. The chain joins TRBV5-1 to TRBJ1-1; a weak D match, TRBD1 (5 bases). The CDR3 coding sequence is TGCGCCAGCAGCTTGGTGGGGGTCACTGAAGCTTTCTTT. As protein: CASSLVGVTEAFF.